The 18 T cell receptor beta chains presented below share a single source sample, sequenced in a study of T cells in Graves' hyperthyroidism and ophthalmopathy. Regions amplified from RNA transcripts were the TCR beta CDR3 regions. With the HTBI primer set, the TCR CDR3 went through a first round of RT-PCR. Using its own MiXCR run on the multiplex PCR reads, TCRdb lists one record per CDR3 protein. The sample lists about 720,000 distinct CDR3 sequences, around 20% occurring once. The sequenced material came from blood. All receptors come from a woman aged 45-60 years with Graves' hyperthyroidism that later progressed to Graves' ophthalmopathy.

The V and J genes are TRBV4-1 and TRBJ1-2; D is undetermined. Trimming removed 0 bases from V and 5 bases from J, with 13 bases in between. The germline V gene encodes CDR1 MGHRA and CDR2 YSYEKL. The CDR3 loop spans 15 amino acids. CDR3 sequence (DNA): TGCGCCAGCAGCCAAGAAGGACGCGTCGAGTATGGCTACACCTTC. Encoded protein: CASSQEGRVEYGYTF.

In the case of this clonotype: Germline is not matched at one junction end, which may reflect a read error. V is TRBV6-1 and J is TRBJ1-3; possible D gene TRBD1, 6 bases. From germline, CDR1 is MNHNS and CDR2 SASEGT. The CDR3 is 15 amino acids. The CDR3 nucleotides read TGTGCCAGCAGCCCCGGACAGCAAGCTGGAAACACCATGTATTTT. It translates to CASSPGQQAGNTMYF.

This clonotype was observed at least ten times. Here the CDR3 DNA reads TGTGCCAGCAGTCCGGGGGACAGCGACTACTCTGGGGCCAACGTCCTGACTTTC. As protein: CASSPGDSDYSGANVLTF. The chain joins TRBV12-3 or TRBV12-4 to TRBJ2-6, with D possibly matching TRBD1 (7 bases). The length of the CDR3 is 18 residues. The V end lost 5 bases, the J end lost 0 bases, and 17 bases lay between the germline ends.

This clonotype was recorded at least ten times. The chain employs TRBV3-1 and TRBJ1-4; D call uncertain. Germline loops: CDR1 LGHDT, CDR2 YNNKEL (reference sequence). The CDR3 runs to 14 residues. V lost 0 bases and J 6 bases, leaving 8 bases between the germline ends. CDR3 sequence (DNA): TGTGCCAGCAGCCAAGATACGACGGATGAAAAACTGTTTTTT. This sequence encodes CASSQDTTDEKLFF.

The table lists this clonotype with a few counts. The chain links TRBV6-1 to TRBJ1-2; tentative D call: TRBD1 (5 bases). Trimming stripped 5 bases from V and 4 bases from J, with 11 bases between. The CDR3 consists of 13 residues. Germline V gene lookup returns CDR1 MNHNS and CDR2 SASEGT. The CDR3 nucleotides read TGTGCCAGCAGTTTCGGGACCAGCTATGGCTACACCTTC. Translating gives CASSFGTSYGYTF.

This chain uses TRBV7-8 with TRBJ2-3; D is possibly TRBD1 or TRBD2 (5 bases each). CDR3 length equals 16 residues. From germline, CDR1 is SGHVS and CDR2 FQNEAQ. V was cut by 3 bases and J by 2 bases, with 15 bases left in between. Written as DNA, the CDR3 is TGTGCCAGCAGCTTTAATTTGGGGGTCTCCACAGATACGCAGTATTTT. Its translation: CASSFNLGVSTDTQYF. Drawing the rest from reference TRBV7-8 and TRBJ2-3, the complete variable domain is GAGVSQSPRYKVAKRGQDVALRCDPISGHVSLFWYQQALGQGPEFLTYFQNEAQLDKSGLPSDRFFAERPEGSVSTLKIQRTQQEDSAVYLCASSFNLGVSTDTQYFGPGTRLTVL.

This CDR3 reads CASSLPLGLAGEPDTQYF. CDR3 nucleotide sequence: TGTGCCAGCAGCTTGCCCCTGGGACTAGCGGGGGAGCCAGATACGCAGTATTTT. The chain recombines TRBV5-6 with TRBJ2-3, with 14 bases matching TRBD2. Germline CDR1 reads SGHDT; CDR2 reads YYEEEE. With 1 base clipped from V and 4 bases from J, the junction kept 8 bases outside the gene matches. The CDR3 sequence is 18 residues long. Supplemented by reference TRBV5-6 and TRBJ2-3, the full variable domain reads DAGVTQSPTHLIKTRGQQVTLRCSPKSGHDTVSWYQQALGQGPQFIFQYYEEEERQRGNFPDRFSGHQFPNYSSELNVNALLLGDSALYLCASSLPLGLAGEPDTQYFGPGTRLTVL.

This clonotype was picked up many times. The V call is TRBV5-1, the J call TRBJ2-7; 12 nucleotides agree with TRBD2. This CDR3 spans 16 amino acids. Trimming at V came to 4 bases and at J to 0 bases, leaving 5 bases not matched to a gene. Germline-derived CDR1 and CDR2 are SGHRS and YFSETQ. This chain's CDR3 is CASSATSGGRSYEQYF. Written as DNA, the CDR3 is TGCGCCAGCAGCGCGACTAGCGGGGGACGCTCCTACGAGCAGTACTTC.

The gene calls are TRBV11-2 and TRBJ2-5, with 9 bases matching TRBD2. The V and J ends lost 5 bases and 7 bases, in that order; junction bases with no gene match: 11. The CDR3 loop spans 15 amino acids. Germline CDR1 is SGHAT and CDR2 is FQNNGV. Written as DNA, the CDR3 is TGTGCCAGCAGCCGAGCTAGCGGGGCCATTGGGACCCAGTACTTC. Translating it yields CASSRASGAIGTQYF.

The CDR3 DNA sequence: TGTGCCAGCAGCCCCTGGGGACTCCAAGAGACCCAGTACTTC. Amino acids: CASSPWGLQETQYF. This chain links TRBV7-9 with TRBJ2-5; maybe TRBD2 (6 bases). The CDR3 length is 14 residues. Trimming pared 5 bases from V and 1 base from J, leaving 11 bases between. Looked up from germline, CDR1 is SEHNR and CDR2 is FQNEAQ (reference sequence).

This chain connects TRBV20-1 to TRBJ2-2; D gene ambiguous. This CDR3 has 14 residues. Trimming removed 0 bases from V and 5 bases from J, with 10 bases in between. CDR1 and CDR2 (germline): DFQATT, SNEGSKA (reference sequence). CDR3 coding DNA: TGCAGTGCTAGAGATAGAGAATCGACCGGGGAGCTGTTTTTT. It specifies CSARDRESTGELFF.

This clonotype was detected only a few times. The V and J genes are TRBV5-1 and TRBJ2-2; 7 nucleotides align to TRBD1. This CDR3 is 15 amino acids long. Germline-derived CDR1 and CDR2 are SGHRS and YFSETQ. CDR3 DNA sequence: TGCGCAACCCACAGAACAGGGGACAACACCGGGGAGCTGTTTTTT. The encoded protein is CATHRTGDNTGELFF.

Only a few counts were recorded for this clonotype. The chain combines TRBV12-3 or TRBV12-4 with TRBJ1-2, with 10 nucleotides matching TRBD1. This CDR3 spans 13 amino acids. Trimming cost V 6 bases and J 4 bases; bases outside gene matches: 2. The CDR3 bases are TGTGCCAGCAGGGGACAGGGGATCTATGGCTACACCTTC. It yields the protein CASRGQGIYGYTF.

The chain combines TRBV12-3 or TRBV12-4 with TRBJ1-5; 7 bases map to TRBD1. The trim removed 5 bases at V and 7 bases at J, leaving 5 bases unmatched. The CDR3 contains 13 residues. CDR3 bases: TGTGCCAGCAGTAACCAGGACAGGCAGCCCCAGCATTTT. It translates to CASSNQDRQPQHF.

The rearrangement uses TRBV27 and TRBJ2-4, with no clear D. Germline CDR1 is MNHEY and CDR2 is SMNVEV (reference sequence). Trimming pared 5 bases from V and 0 bases from J, leaving 11 bases between. This CDR3 contains 15 residues. The DNA for the CDR3 is TGTGCCAGCAGTCCTCCGGGTGGAGCCAAAAACATTCAGTACTTC. This translates into CASSPPGGAKNIQYF.

Ten or more counts support this clonotype. In DNA, the CDR3 is TGTGCCAGCAGCCCCGGACAGGGGCGCGAGCAGTACTTC. This sequence encodes CASSPGQGREQYF. This chain connects TRBV11-2 to TRBJ2-7; 9 bases are a match to TRBD1. The J segment lost 6 bases and the V segment lost 5 bases, leaving 5 bases of the junction unmatched. The CDR3 consists of 13 residues. Germline values: CDR1 SGHAT, CDR2 FQNNGV.

This clonotype was found a few times. V is TRBV7-9 and J is TRBJ2-7; no clear D. The CDR3 sequence is 14 residues long. V gave up 5 bases and J gave up 5 bases, with 16 bases separating them. Germline loops: CDR1 SEHNR, CDR2 FQNEAQ (reference sequence). For the CDR3, the DNA is TGTGCCAGCAGCGAAAGCCCGTACCGGCACGAGCAGTACTTC. It translates to CASSESPYRHEQYF.

In its sample, this clonotype was seen many times. V is TRBV2 and J is TRBJ2-3; 9 nucleotides align to TRBD2. V lost 6 bases and J lost 2; bases outside the gene matches: 9. The CDR3 covers 16 residues. Germline values: CDR1 SNHLY, CDR2 FYNNEI. CDR3 region: CASSPRLAVITDTQYF. DNA of the CDR3: TGTGCCAGCAGCCCCAGACTAGCGGTAATCACAGATACGCAGTATTTT.